The T cell receptor (beta chain) described here comes from a study of cytomegalovirus exposure and HLA in healthy donors. The PCR contained 60 Vbeta and 13 Jbeta primers. Sequenced by immunoSEQ multiplex PCR; TCRdb stores in-frame clones only, minus some. Recorded for this sample: around 31,000 clones. This sequence originates from a female donor in good health and CMV-seronegative. The sequenced sample consisted of PBMCs.

The DNA of the CDR3 is TGTGCCAGCAGTTTCGTACAGAAAACCTACAATGAGCAGTTCTTC. It is translated as CASSFVQKTYNEQFF. The chain combines TRBV28 with TRBJ2-1; D not certain. Germline values: CDR1 MDHEN, CDR2 SYDVKM. The CDR3 loop spans 15 amino acids. V lost 3 bases and J lost 2, with 11 bases in between.